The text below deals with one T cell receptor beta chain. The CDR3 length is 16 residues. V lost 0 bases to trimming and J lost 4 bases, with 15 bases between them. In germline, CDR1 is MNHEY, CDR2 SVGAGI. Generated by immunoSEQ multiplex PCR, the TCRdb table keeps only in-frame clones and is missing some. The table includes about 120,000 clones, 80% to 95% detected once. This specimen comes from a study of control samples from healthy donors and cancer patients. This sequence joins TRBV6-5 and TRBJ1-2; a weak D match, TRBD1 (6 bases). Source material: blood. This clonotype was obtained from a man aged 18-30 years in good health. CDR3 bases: TGTGCCAGCAGTTACTCGGGGGGGCGCAAGTCCTATGGCTACACCTTC. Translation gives CASSYSGGRKSYGYTF.